This paragraph covers one T cell receptor (beta chain) sequence. Antigen specificity is unknown. This specimen comes from a study of cytomegalovirus exposure and HLA in healthy donors. Study results and limitations: As a later analysis showed, a missense DCLRE1C variant was linked to trimming of TCR beta V- and J-genes. The majority of CMV-associated TCR beta chains were reported as apparently HLA-restricted in a later analysis. Apart from CMV serostatus, no immune exposure information was available.

V shed 5 bases and J 2 bases; nucleotides not matched to a gene: 6. The CDR3 spans 14 residues. The germline V gene has CDR1 SGHTA and CDR2 FQGNSA. In the PCR, 60 Vbeta and 13 Jbeta primers were used. Sequenced by immunoSEQ multiplex PCR; TCRdb stores in-frame clones only, minus some. Of some 140,000 clones listed, around 72% were seen once; the top ten hold less than 4.5%. The sequencing input was PBMCs. This chain connects TRBV7-2 to TRBJ2-7; 7 bases line up with TRBD1. The sequence came from a man aged 50-59 years in good health and CMV-seropositive. CDR3: CASSPRQGTYEQYF. For the CDR3, the DNA is TGTGCCAGCAGCCCAAGACAGGGAACCTACGAGCAGTACTTC.